The 10 T cell receptor beta chains below all came from one sample that was sequenced in a study of cytomegalovirus exposure and HLA in healthy donors. PCR used 60 Vbeta primers and 13 Jbeta primers. Data came from immunoSEQ multiplex PCR; TCRdb stores just in-frame clones and leaves some out. The table lists about 130,000 clones, over 70% of them singletons. Sequencing was carried out using PBMCs. The receptors come from a woman between 55 and 75 years old in good health and CMV-seropositive.

The chain combines TRBV29-1 with TRBJ1-2; D not resolved. The CDR3 contains 15 residues. CDR1 SQVTM and CDR2 ANQGSEA come from the germline V gene. Trimming removed 6 bases from V and 4 bases from J, with 21 bases in between. The CDR3 DNA reads as TGCAGCGTCCCAGGCCCGGGTCGGGAAATCTATGGCTACACCTTC. This gives the protein CSVPGPGREIYGYTF.

The rearrangement links TRBV6-1 to TRBJ2-7; 10 bases line up with TRBD1. The CDR3 sequence is 15 residues long. The ends lost 6 bases at V and 1 base at J; junction bases unmatched: 6. Germline CDR1 MNHNS, CDR2 SASEGT. This CDR3 is CASRDRGTGSYEQYF. The DNA for the CDR3 is TGTGCCAGCAGGGACAGGGGGACCGGGTCCTACGAGCAGTACTTC.

This chain joins TRBV19 and TRBJ1-6, with D possibly TRBD1 on 5 matching bases. Between the trimmed V and J ends, which lost 5 bases and 7 bases, there was a span of 18 bases. The length of the CDR3 is 16 residues. The germline V gene encodes CDR1 LNHDA and CDR2 SQIVND (reference sequence). The CDR3 nucleotides are TGTGCCAGTAGTCCTTCCAGGGTTCCGGAGAATTCACCCCTCCACTTT. This gives the protein CASSPSRVPENSPLHF.

The chain carries TRBV6-5 and TRBJ1-1; D unresolved. V was clipped by 6 bases and J by 2 bases, with 10 bases between them. The CDR3 has 13 residues. The germline gives CDR1 MNHEY, CDR2 SVGAGI. The CDR3 protein is CASSTPLNTEAFF. Written as DNA, the CDR3 is TGTGCCAGCAGCACTCCTTTAAACACTGAAGCTTTCTTT.

The gene calls are TRBV7-3 and TRBJ2-7, with D tentatively TRBD2 (8 bases). Germline-derived CDR1 and CDR2 are SGHTA and FQGTGA. The V end was cut by 5 bases, the J end by 6 bases, with 20 bases between. The CDR3 has 15 residues. The CDR3 region is CASSLGGGQGVEQYF. CDR3 coding DNA: TGTGCCAGCAGCCTCGGCGGGGGGCAGGGGGTCGAGCAGTACTTC.

The chain has TRBV5-1 and TRBJ1-4, with D tentatively TRBD1 (5 bases). V lost 5 bases and J 8 bases, leaving 25 bases between the germline ends. CDR1 and CDR2 from the germline V gene are SGHRS and YFSETQ. The CDR3 loop spans 17 amino acids. The CDR3 loop reads CASSSYPTQGNYEKLFF. The CDR3 DNA follows: TGCGCCAGCAGTTCTTATCCCACCCAGGGAAACTACGAAAAACTGTTTTTT.

The V call is TRBV11-3, the J call TRBJ1-5; a weak D match, TRBD1 (5 bases). V lost 6 bases and J lost 7, with 13 bases in between. The germline gives CDR1 SGHNT, CDR2 YENEEA. The CDR3 spans 13 residues. The CDR3 protein is CASRGGRGQPQHF. The CDR3 region has the DNA TGTGCCAGCAGGGGGGGGAGGGGACAGCCCCAGCATTTT.

This clone was counted only a few times. J is TRBJ2-7 and V is TRBV10-3; D is possibly TRBD1 (6 bases). Germline V CDR1 and CDR2: ENHRY, SYGVKD. CDR3 length: 13 amino acids. V lost 7 bases and J 2 bases, leaving 12 bases between the germline ends. CDR3 loop: CAIIWDTAYEQYF. CDR3 in DNA: TGTGCCATCATTTGGGACACAGCCTACGAGCAGTACTTC.

The J gene is TRBJ2-5, the V gene TRBV7-9; TRBD2 matches at 8 bases. The J call is doubtful: the DNA matches TRBJ2-7 better. The germline V gene has CDR1 SEHNR and CDR2 FQNEAQ (reference sequence). The CDR3 has 15 amino acids. The DNA for the CDR3 is TGTGCCAGCAGCCGTTCGGGGGGGACCCCCTACGAGCAGTACTTC. This codes for CASSRSGGTPYEQYF.

The chain couples TRBV5-1 to TRBJ1-3, with TRBD1 as a possible D gene (5 bases). Trimming took 0 bases from V and 0 from J, leaving 13 bases between them. CDR3 length: 17 amino acids. CDR1 SGHRS and CDR2 YFSETQ come from the germline V gene. The CDR3 nucleotides read TGCGCCAGCAGCTTGGTCGGGGGAACCGTCTCTGGAAACACCATATATTTT. Protein product: CASSLVGGTVSGNTIYF. The full variable domain, in which reference TRBV5-1 and TRBJ1-3 provide the parts outside the CDR3, is KAGVTQTPRYLIKTRGQQVTLSCSPISGHRSVSWYQQTPGQGLQFLFEYFSETQRNKGNFPGRFSGRQFSNSRSEMNVSTLELGDSALYLCASSLVGGTVSGNTIYFGEGSWLTVV.